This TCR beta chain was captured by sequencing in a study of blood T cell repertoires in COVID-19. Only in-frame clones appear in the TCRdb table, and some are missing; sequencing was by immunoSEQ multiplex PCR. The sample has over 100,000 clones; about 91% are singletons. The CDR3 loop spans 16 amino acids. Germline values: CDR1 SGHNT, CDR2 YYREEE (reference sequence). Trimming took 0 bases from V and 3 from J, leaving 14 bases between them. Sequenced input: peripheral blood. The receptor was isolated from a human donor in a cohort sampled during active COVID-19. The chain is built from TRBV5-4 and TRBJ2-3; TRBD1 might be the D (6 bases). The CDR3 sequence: CASSLAGASRTDTQYF. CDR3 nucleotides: TGTGCCAGCAGCTTGGCAGGGGCTAGTAGGACAGATACGCAGTATTTT.